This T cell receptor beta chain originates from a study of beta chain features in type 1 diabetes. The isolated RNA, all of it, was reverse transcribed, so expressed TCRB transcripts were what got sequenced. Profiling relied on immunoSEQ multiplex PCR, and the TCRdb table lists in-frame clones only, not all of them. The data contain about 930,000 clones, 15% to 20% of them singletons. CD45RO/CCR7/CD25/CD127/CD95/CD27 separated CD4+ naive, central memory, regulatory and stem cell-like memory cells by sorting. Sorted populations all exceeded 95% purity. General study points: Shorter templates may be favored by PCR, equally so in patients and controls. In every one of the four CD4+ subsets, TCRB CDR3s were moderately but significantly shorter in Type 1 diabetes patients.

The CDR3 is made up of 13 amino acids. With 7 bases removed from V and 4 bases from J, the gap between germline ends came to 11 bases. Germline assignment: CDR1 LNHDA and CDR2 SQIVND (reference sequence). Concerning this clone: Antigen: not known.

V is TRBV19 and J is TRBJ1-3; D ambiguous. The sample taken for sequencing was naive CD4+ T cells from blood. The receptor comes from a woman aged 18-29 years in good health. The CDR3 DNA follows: TGTGCCAGTACGACCGGGTACGGAAACACCATATATTTT. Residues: CASTTGYGNTIYF.